These T cell receptor beta chains were read from a single sample in a study of identical twins. TCRdb re-called the 5' RACE reads with MiXCR, one entry per CDR3 protein. Of 500,000 to 600,000 distinct CDR3 sequences listed, less than 25% are singletons. This same sample was also taken into another study, of T cells expressing NK-cell markers.

The sequencing input was CD4+ T cells sorted from blood. Receptors were obtained from a woman in her late teens or twenties in good health. CDR3s include the opening cysteine and the closing phenylalanine or tryptophan. D genes are given only for firm matches. Not every row has a clone size; where given, it reads once, few, many or a size class.

J gene: TRBJ2-1; clone size: -; V gene: TRBV18; D gene: -; CDR3 length: 13; CDR3 protein: CASSPGILDEQFF; CDR3 DNA: TGTGCCAGCTCACCAGGTATTTTGGATGAGCAGTTCTTC
J gene: TRBJ2-3; clone size: -; V gene: TRBV6-1; D gene: TRBD2; CDR3 length: 15; CDR3 protein: CASRPGLAATDTQYF; CDR3 DNA: TGTGCCAGCAGACCGGGACTAGCGGCCACAGATACGCAGTATTTT
J gene: TRBJ2-3; clone size: few; V gene: TRBV6-2/TRBV6-3; D gene: TRBD2; CDR3 length: 17; CDR3 protein: CASWGLAGPLSTDTQYF; CDR3 DNA: TGTGCCAGCTGGGGACTAGCGGGCCCCCTAAGCACAGATACGCAGTATTTT
J gene: TRBJ1-3; clone size: few; V gene: TRBV25-1; D gene: TRBD1; CDR3 length: 14; CDR3 protein: CASRQTGDGNTIYF; CDR3 DNA: TGTGCCAGCAGACAGACAGGGGATGGAAACACCATATATTTT
J gene: TRBJ2-2; clone size: -; V gene: TRBV20-1; D gene: -; CDR3 length: 14; CDR3 protein: CSARRGASTGELFF; CDR3 DNA: TGCAGTGCCCGAAGGGGGGCCAGCACCGGGGAGCTGTTTTTT
J gene: TRBJ2-5; clone size: -; V gene: TRBV6-1; D gene: -; CDR3 length: 14; CDR3 protein: CASGRVDTQETQYF; CDR3 DNA: TGTGCCAGCGGCAGAGTAGATACCCAAGAGACCCAGTACTTC
J gene: TRBJ1-4; clone size: few; V gene: TRBV11-2; D gene: -; CDR3 length: 14; CDR3 protein: CASSFRDPREKLFF; CDR3 DNA: TGTGCCAGCAGCTTCCGGGACCCCAGGGAAAAACTGTTTTTT
J gene: TRBJ2-3; clone size: few; V gene: TRBV6-2/TRBV6-3; D gene: -; CDR3 length: 14; CDR3 protein: CASSYAGRTDTQYF; CDR3 DNA: TGTGCCAGCAGTTACGCGGGACGCACAGATACGCAGTATTTT
J gene: TRBJ2-1; clone size: -; V gene: TRBV20-1; D gene: -; CDR3 length: 14; CDR3 protein: CSAGAPSSYNEQFF; CDR3 DNA: TGCAGTGCGGGAGCTCCGAGCTCCTACAATGAGCAGTTCTTC
J gene: TRBJ2-7; clone size: -; V gene: TRBV12-1; D gene: -; CDR3 length: 14; CDR3 protein: CASSFLGLRYEQYF; CDR3 DNA: TGTGCCAGCAGCTTTCTCGGACTACGCTACGAGCAGTACTTC